Shown below are 27 T cell receptor beta chains from a single sample sequenced in a study of breast tumors, draining lymph nodes, adjacent tissues. A single record per CDR3 protein comes from TCRdb applying MiXCR to the multiplex PCR reads. Of 120,000 to 150,000 distinct CDR3 sequences listed, 30% to 35% are singletons. Samples came from axillary lymph nodes draining the breast cancer. The sample consisted of axillary lymph node tissue. Source of these receptors: a female donor with breast cancer. Some clones in this sample may be carry-over from other donors' samples.

This clonotype was observed a few times. Sequence at one end of the junction differs from germline and may be a read error. The rearrangement uses TRBV7-8 and TRBJ1-6; a possible D gene is TRBD1 (6 bases). Germline CDR1 and CDR2: SGHVS and FQNEAQ. CDR3 length: 9 amino acids. CDR3 sequence reads: CASSVGQSF. The CDR3 DNA reads TGTGCCAGCAGCGTCGGACAGTCCTTT. The full variable domain, completed using reference TRBV7-8 and TRBJ1-6, is GAGVSQSPRYKVAKRGQDVALRCDPISGHVSLFWYQQALGQGPEFLTYFQNEAQLDKSGLPSDRFFAERPEGSVSTLKIQRTQQEDSAVYLCASSVGQSFGNGTRLTVT.

This clonotype was detected only a few times. A much larger clone sits a single nucleotide away, making a read error possible. The CDR3 DNA reads TGTGCCAGCAGTCACGGAGGCGGCCTGGGGGGCGAAAAACTGTTTTTT. Translating gives CASSHGGGLGGEKLFF. This chain joins TRBV6-5 and TRBJ1-4, with D maybe TRBD1 (6 bases). This CDR3 is built from 16 residues. V shed 5 bases and J shed 8 bases, with 21 bases lying between them. CDR1 MNHEY and CDR2 SVGAGI come from the germline V gene.

This clonotype has a count of ten or more. The rearrangement joins TRBV5-6 to TRBJ1-2; D is uncertain. Trimming took off 4 bases at V and 4 bases at J, with 5 bases between the two ends. This CDR3 has 11 residues. The germline V gene encodes CDR1 SGHDT and CDR2 YYEEEE. CDR3: CASSAFYGYTF. The CDR3 DNA follows: TGTGCCAGCAGCGCATTCTATGGCTACACCTTC.

This clonotype was picked up many times. The J gene is TRBJ2-6, the V gene TRBV9; no firm D call. Trimming took off 1 base at V and 0 bases at J, with 14 bases between the two ends. The CDR3 extends over 18 amino acids. The V gene's germline CDR1 is SGDLS and CDR2 YYNGEE. CDR3 region: CASSVSFPGSSGANVLTF. DNA for the CDR3: TGTGCCAGCAGCGTAAGTTTTCCCGGAAGCTCTGGGGCCAACGTCCTGACTTTC. Combining the CDR3 with reference TRBV9 and TRBJ2-6 gives the whole variable domain DSGVTQTPKHLITATGQRVTLRCSPRSGDLSVYWYQQSLDQGLQFLIQYYNGEERAKGNILERFSAQQFPDLHSELNLSSLELGDSALYFCASSVSFPGSSGANVLTFGAGSRLTVL.

There are many counts of this clonotype. CDR3 coding DNA: TGTGCCAGCAGTGGACAGGGGGTCTCAGATACGCAGTATTTT. Translation: CASSGQGVSDTQYF. The chain joins TRBV2 to TRBJ2-3, with 9 bases lining up with TRBD1. Germline CDR1 SNHLY, CDR2 FYNNEI. The trim removed 4 bases at V and 4 bases at J, leaving 3 bases unmatched. CDR3 size: 14 residues. Variable domain in full (rest from reference TRBV2 and TRBJ2-3): EPEVTQTPSHQVTQMGQEVILRCVPISNHLYFYWYRQILGQKVEFLVSFYNNEISEKSEIFDDQFSVERPDGSNFTLKIRSTKLEDSAMYFCASSGQGVSDTQYFGPGTRLTVL.

This clonotype has just a few counts. This chain connects TRBV7-8 to TRBJ2-2; no definite D call. This CDR3 comprises 13 residues. V gave up 1 base and J gave up 7 bases, with 7 bases separating them. Germline CDR1 and CDR2: SGHVS and FQNEAQ. The DNA for the CDR3 is TGTGCCAGCAGCTTAGTGGGGTTCGGGGAGCTGTTTTTT. This codes for CASSLVGFGELFF.

This clonotype appeared many times. J is TRBJ1-6 and V is TRBV10-2; 8 bases are a match to TRBD1. This CDR3 has 15 amino acids. The V gene's germline CDR1 is WSHSY and CDR2 SAAADI. Losses at the gene ends were 2 bases for V and 6 bases for J; bases not matched to a gene: 3. The CDR3 reads CASSETGQVNSPLHF. The CDR3 DNA sequence: TGCGCCAGCAGTGAGACGGGACAGGTTAATTCACCCCTCCACTTT.

This clonotype occurred many times. The rearrangement links TRBV7-3 to TRBJ2-7; TRBD1 might be the D (5 bases). This CDR3 has 14 amino acids. V was trimmed by 1 base and J by 5 bases, leaving 12 bases between them. The germline CDR1 and CDR2 sequences are SGHTA and FQGTGA. The chain's CDR3 is CASSLNGALDEQYF. In nucleotides, the CDR3 is TGTGCCAGCAGCTTAAATGGGGCGCTGGACGAGCAGTACTTC.

This clonotype came up many times. The chain recombines TRBV28 with TRBJ1-2; D call uncertain. Germline-derived CDR1 and CDR2 are MDHEN and SYDVKM. V was cut by 5 bases and J by 5 bases, with 9 bases left in between. The CDR3 loop spans 12 amino acids. The CDR3 sequence: CASSLGSYGYTF. Written as DNA, the CDR3 is TGTGCCAGCAGTCTAGGCAGTTATGGCTACACCTTC.

In this sample, this clonotype turned up a few times. This may be a read error: a much more frequent sequence differs by one nucleotide. This chain uses TRBV5-1 with TRBJ2-5; TRBD2 matches at 8 bases. Trimming took 4 bases from V and 5 from J; bases not matched to a gene: 10. The germline V gene encodes CDR1 SGHRS and CDR2 YFSETQ. The CDR3 extends over 15 amino acids. CDR3 protein: CASSLGSGGDETQYF. CDR3 DNA: TGCGCCAGCAGCCTTGGGTCGGGGGGGGACGAGACCCAGTACTTC.

This clonotype was counted at least ten times. This rearrangement joins TRBV19 to TRBJ1-5, with TRBD1 identical over 11 bases. The CDR3 loop spans 17 amino acids. J gave up 0 bases and V 5 bases, and 6 bases lay outside the gene matches. The germline gives CDR1 LNHDA, CDR2 SQIVND (reference sequence). The CDR3 spells CASSGGQGAYSNQPQHF. As DNA, the CDR3 is TGTGCCAGTAGTGGAGGACAGGGGGCTTATAGCAATCAGCCCCAGCATTTT.

This clonotype was detected ten times or more. This chain uses TRBV5-1 with TRBJ2-2; the D is unclear. Looked up from germline, CDR1 is SGHRS and CDR2 is YFSETQ. The CDR3 has 12 residues. The V end lost 0 bases, the J end lost 8 bases, and 5 bases lay between the germline ends. CDR3 sequence reads: CASSLGQGELFF. CDR3 coding DNA: TGCGCCAGCAGCTTGGGTCAGGGGGAGCTGTTTTTT.

This clonotype was seen repeatedly, ten times or more. One end of the junction varies from germline; a read error may be responsible. The chain joins TRBV7-9 to TRBJ1-2; D perhaps matches TRBD1 (6 bases). Germline assignment: CDR1 SEHNR and CDR2 FQNEAQ (reference sequence). The CDR3 contains 15 residues. In nucleotides, the CDR3 is TGTGCCAGCAGCTTAGGGGCAGGGGCCTCCCCTGGCTACCCCTTC. Its protein is CASSLGAGASPGYPF. Together with reference TRBV7-9 and TRBJ1-2, the CDR3 gives the full variable domain: DTGVSQNPRHKITKRGQNVTFRCDPISEHNRLYWYRQTLGQGPEFLTYFQNEAQLEKSRLLSDRFSAERPKGSFSTLEIQRTEQGDSAMYLCASSLGAGASPGYPFGSGTRLTVV.

This clonotype is deemed medium-sized. The gene calls are TRBV7-2 and TRBJ2-5; no reliable D call. The CDR3 has 13 residues. Trimming took 7 bases from V and 4 from J, leaving 13 bases between them. CDR1 and CDR2 (germline): SGHTA, FQGNSA. In nucleotides, the CDR3 is TGTGCCAGCATCAAGGCCGCAGGAGAGACCCAGTACTTC. Protein product: CASIKAAGETQYF.

At least ten counts were recorded for this clonotype. The chain joins TRBV20-1 to TRBJ1-6; D is unclear. Trimming took 4 bases from V and 10 from J, leaving 11 bases between them. The CDR3 is made up of 12 amino acids. Germline CDR1 DFQATT, CDR2 SNEGSKA (reference sequence). CDR3 region: CSATGGGSPLHF. In DNA form, the CDR3 reads TGCAGTGCTACCGGAGGTGGCTCACCCCTCCACTTT.

The table lists this clonotype with many counts. The V and J genes are TRBV19 and TRBJ1-4; a possible D gene is TRBD1 (6 bases). CDR1 is LNHDA, CDR2 SQIVND, per germline (reference sequence). V shed 10 bases and J shed 5 bases, with 17 bases lying between them. The CDR3 contains 14 residues. The CDR3 region is CATKQDRSNEKLFF. CDR3 sequence (DNA): TGTGCCACAAAACAGGACAGATCAAATGAAAAACTGTTTTTT.

Comment on this clonotype: One base away lies a much larger clone, so this may be a sequencing read error. The final CDR3 position lacks the conserved phenylalanine or tryptophan, pointing to a likely read error. The V gene is TRBV9, the J gene TRBJ2-1; 7 bases fit TRBD1. The germline CDR1 and CDR2 sequences are SGDLS and YYNGEE. This CDR3 comprises 17 residues. V lost 4 bases and J lost 4; bases outside the gene matches: 14. DNA for the CDR3: TGTGCCAGCAGCCAAGACCCCGCAGGCAGGGGGTACAATGAGCAGTTCCTC. It translates to CASSQDPAGRGYNEQFL.

In its sample, this clonotype was seen many times. This chain uses TRBV7-8 with TRBJ1-3, with a weak D call TRBD1 (5 bases). With 1 base removed from V and 0 bases from J, the gap between germline ends came to 10 bases. The CDR3 extends over 16 amino acids. CDR1 SGHVS and CDR2 FQNEAQ come from the germline V gene. CDR3 bases: TGTGCCAGCAGCTTAGACGGGGGGTACTCTGGAAACACCATATATTTT. Translated, it gives CASSLDGGYSGNTIYF.

This clonotype was counted ten times or more. The chain uses TRBV7-6 and TRBJ2-2; 9 positions agree with TRBD2. Per the germline V gene, CDR1 is SGHVS and CDR2 is FNYEAQ. The V and J ends lost 5 bases and 7 bases, in that order; junction bases with no gene match: 8. The CDR3 covers 15 residues. Written as DNA, the CDR3 is TGTGCCAGCAGCCCGCGTCTAGCGGGGATCGGGGAGCTGTTTTTT. Its translation: CASSPRLAGIGELFF.

This clonotype was seen at least ten times. The rearrangement uses TRBV7-6 and TRBJ2-5; D gene unclear. The CDR3 runs to 13 residues. The V gene lost 5 bases and the J gene lost 5 bases, with 12 bases spanning the gap. The germline V gene has CDR1 SGHVS and CDR2 FNYEAQ. The CDR3 sequence is CASSQGNPETQYF. In nucleotides, the CDR3 is TGTGCCAGCAGCCAAGGGAACCCGGAGACCCAGTACTTC.

The table lists this clonotype with many counts. The chain uses TRBV6-5 and TRBJ2-2; D unclear. Trimming took off 6 bases at V and 0 bases at J, with 11 bases between the two ends. The CDR3 totals 15 residues. From germline, CDR1 is MNHEY and CDR2 SVGAGI. In DNA, the CDR3 is TGTGCCAGCAGCCACCCCCCCTCGAACACCGGGGAGCTGTTTTTT. This codes for CASSHPPSNTGELFF.

In its sample, this clonotype was seen a few times. This may arise from a read error, as a much more abundant clone is one base away. The V call is TRBV9, the J call TRBJ2-7; D is uncertain. There are 15 residues in the CDR3. The germline V gene has CDR1 SGDLS and CDR2 YYNGEE. CDR3 nucleotides: TGTGCCAGCAGCGTAGCCCCCCTCCAGTCCTACGAGCCGTACTTC. Protein: CASSVAPLQSYEPYF. The complete variable domain, with remaining parts taken from reference TRBV9 and TRBJ2-7, reads DSGVTQTPKHLITATGQRVTLRCSPRSGDLSVYWYQQSLDQGLQFLIQYYNGEERAKGNILERFSAQQFPDLHSELNLSSLELGDSALYFCASSVAPLQSYEPYFGPGTRLTVT.

Remarks on this clonotype: A junction boundary mismatches the germline segment, possibly from a read error. The chain is built from TRBV14 and TRBJ2-7; 11 bases align to TRBD1. The CDR3 covers 16 residues. The germline V gene has CDR1 SGHDN and CDR2 FVKESK. The CDR3 DNA is TGTGCCAGCAGCCAAGGCCTCGGGACAGGGGGTTACGCGCAGTACTTC. This sequence encodes CASSQGLGTGGYAQYF. Full variable domain (outside the CDR3, taken from reference TRBV14 and TRBJ2-7): EAGVTQFPSHSVIEKGQTVTLRCDPISGHDNLYWYRRVMGKEIKFLLHFVKESKQDESGMPNNRFLAERTGGTYSTLKVQPAELEDSGVYFCASSQGLGTGGYAQYFGPGTRLTVT.

Points on this clonotype: This CDR3 fails to terminate in the conserved phenylalanine or tryptophan, so it likely reflects a read error. It is unclear where the CDR3 begins or ends on the DNA, so no DNA is shown, and the CDR3 is as TCRdb lists it. V is TRBV14 and J is TRBJ2-7. Germline loops: CDR1 SGHDN, CDR2 FVKESK. The CDR3 is 14 amino acids long, termini counted. CDR3 loop: CASSHLLVPYEQSL.

This chain uses TRBV7-9 with TRBJ2-1; 10 bases agree with TRBD2. The CDR3 has 19 residues. Looked up from germline, CDR1 is SEHNR and CDR2 is FQNEAQ (reference sequence). Germline trimming cut 3 bases from V and 0 bases from J; bases unmatched to any gene: 11. The CDR3 bases are TGTGCCAGCAGCTTCTTGTCTAGCGGGAGATCCTCCTCCTACAATGAGCAGTTCTTC. Its translation is CASSFLSSGRSSSYNEQFF.

This sequence joins TRBV25-1 and TRBJ2-2; possible D gene TRBD1, 5 bases. CDR3 length: 15 amino acids. V gave up 4 bases and J gave up 0 bases, with 9 bases separating them. CDR1 and CDR2 (germline): MGHDK, SYGVNS. The CDR3 sequence is CASSARGANTGELFF. CDR3 nucleotide sequence: TGTGCCAGCAGTGCTAGGGGTGCGAACACCGGGGAGCTGTTTTTT.

This clonotype appeared a single time. V is TRBV15 and J is TRBJ2-7, with a weak D call TRBD1 (6 bases). There are 15 residues in the CDR3. The ends were cut back, 4 bases at V and 9 bases at J, with 22 bases in the middle. Per the germline V gene, CDR1 is LNHNV and CDR2 is YYDKDF (reference sequence). The CDR3 DNA follows: TGTGCCACCAGCATAGGGCAGCTGGGGGCCCTGGGGCAGTACTTC. Its protein product is CATSIGQLGALGQYF.